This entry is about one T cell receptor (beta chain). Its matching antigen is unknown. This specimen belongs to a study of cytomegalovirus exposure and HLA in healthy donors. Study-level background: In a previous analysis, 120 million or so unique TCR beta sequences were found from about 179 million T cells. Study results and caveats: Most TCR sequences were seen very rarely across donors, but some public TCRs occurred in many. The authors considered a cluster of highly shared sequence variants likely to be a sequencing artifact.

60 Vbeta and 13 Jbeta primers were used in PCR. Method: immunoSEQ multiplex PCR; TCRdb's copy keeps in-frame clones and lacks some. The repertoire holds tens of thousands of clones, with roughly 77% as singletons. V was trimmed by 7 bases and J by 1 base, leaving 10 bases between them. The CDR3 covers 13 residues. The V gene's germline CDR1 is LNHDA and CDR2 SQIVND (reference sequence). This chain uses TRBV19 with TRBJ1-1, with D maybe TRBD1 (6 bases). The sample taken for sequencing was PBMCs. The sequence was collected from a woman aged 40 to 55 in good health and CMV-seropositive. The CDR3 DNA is TGTGCCAGTAAGGGACAACCGAACACTGAAGCTTTCTTT. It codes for CASKGQPNTEAFF.